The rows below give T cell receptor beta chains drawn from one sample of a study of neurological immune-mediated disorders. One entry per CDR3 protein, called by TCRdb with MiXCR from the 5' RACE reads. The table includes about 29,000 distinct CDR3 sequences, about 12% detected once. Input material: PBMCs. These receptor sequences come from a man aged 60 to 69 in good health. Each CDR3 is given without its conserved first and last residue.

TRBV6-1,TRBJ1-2,ASSEGGTYYGYT
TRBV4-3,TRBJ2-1,ASSQAPGLAGYNEQF
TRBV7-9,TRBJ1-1,ASSSNMNTEAF
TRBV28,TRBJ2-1,ASSFEQNEQF
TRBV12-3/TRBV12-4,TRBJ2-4,ASSPGAVGNIQY
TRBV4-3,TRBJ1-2,ASSQELRVRGYT
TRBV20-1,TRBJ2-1,SASGIGLAIYNEQF
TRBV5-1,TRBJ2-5,ASRDIEETQY
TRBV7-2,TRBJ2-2,ASSFVGLGTGELF
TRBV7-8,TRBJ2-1,ASSLTSGPYNEQF
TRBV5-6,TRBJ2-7,AGSLLHLYEQY
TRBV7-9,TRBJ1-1,ASSRATVNTEAF
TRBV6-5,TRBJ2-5,ASSSEPGGQETQY
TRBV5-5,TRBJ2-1,ASGFLGTEQF
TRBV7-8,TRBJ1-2,ASSSESIPYGYT
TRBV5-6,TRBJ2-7,ASSLVLGGVSYEQY
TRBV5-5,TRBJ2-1,ASNQAEPSYNEQF
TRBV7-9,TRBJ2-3,ASSLSASTDTQY
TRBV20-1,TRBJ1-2,SARDSPGNGAGYT
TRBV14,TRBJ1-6,ASSQGPELNSPLH
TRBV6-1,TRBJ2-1,ASSEAAGEGYNEQF